The present entry profiles one T cell receptor (beta chain) with its context. Authors' analysis steps: The authors estimated nucleated cell counts from reference gene primer amplification. Clones were read by immunoSEQ multiplex PCR, and TCRdb kept only the in-frame ones, dropping some. V and J calls and clone size are copied from that table; D and trimming were computed from the DNA. This sample yields hundreds of thousands of clones, of which over 75% are seen a single time; roughly a tenth belongs to the top ten. The sample belongs to a study of blood T cell repertoires in COVID-19. The wider study: The samples span acute and convalescent COVID-19 from the United States, Italy and Spain.

Germline CDR1 SGHTA, CDR2 FQGTGA. CDR3 length equals 14 residues. Losses at the gene ends were 5 bases for V and 8 bases for J; bases not matched to a gene: 4. The J gene is TRBJ1-6, the V gene TRBV7-3, with 9 bases matching TRBD1. The TCR comes from a woman between 40 and 55 years old who had recovered from COVID-19. Sequences were obtained from PBMCs or T cells enriched from blood (not recorded which). The CDR3 spells CASSIGQGYSPLHF. In nucleotides, the CDR3 is TGTGCCAGCAGCATTGGACAGGGGTATTCACCCCTCCACTTT. Supplemented by reference TRBV7-3 and TRBJ1-6, the full variable domain reads GAGVSQTPSNKVTEKGKYVELRCDPISGHTALYWYRQSLGQGPEFLIYFQGTGAADDSGLPNDRFFAVRPEGSVSTLKIQRTERGDSAVYLCASSIGQGYSPLHFGNGTRLTVT.